This T cell receptor beta chain appears in the sequencing data of a study of blood T cells in healthy people across ages. PCR was performed a second time for roughly 7 to 12 cycles using a sample-barcoded 5' primer and a J-beta primer mix. TCRdb independently ran MiXCR on the 5' RACE reads; one entry per CDR3 protein. The table includes under 1 million distinct CDR3 sequences, 44% detected once. V was cut by 5 bases and J by 6 bases, with 18 bases left in between. This CDR3 spans 15 amino acids. Germline V gene lookup returns CDR1 SGHTA and CDR2 FQGNSA. In this sample, this clonotype turned up a few times.

The sample taken for sequencing was blood. The TCR was taken from a man between 60 and 70 years old in good health. This sequence joins TRBV7-2 and TRBJ2-3, with unresolved D. The DNA for the CDR3 is TGTGCCAGCAGCCTAATGGGTCCCATGGGGGATACGCAGTATTTT. It is translated as CASSLMGPMGDTQYF.